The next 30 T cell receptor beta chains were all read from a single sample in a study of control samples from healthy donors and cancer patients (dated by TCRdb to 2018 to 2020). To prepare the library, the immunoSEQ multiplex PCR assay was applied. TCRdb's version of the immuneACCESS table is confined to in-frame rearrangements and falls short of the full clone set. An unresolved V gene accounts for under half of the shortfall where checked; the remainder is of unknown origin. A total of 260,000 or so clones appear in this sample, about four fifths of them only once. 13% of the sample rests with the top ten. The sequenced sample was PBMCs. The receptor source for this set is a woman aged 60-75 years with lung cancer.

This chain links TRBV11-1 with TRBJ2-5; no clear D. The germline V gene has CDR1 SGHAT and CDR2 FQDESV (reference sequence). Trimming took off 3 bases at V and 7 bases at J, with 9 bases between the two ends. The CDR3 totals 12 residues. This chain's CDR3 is CASSLDEATQYF. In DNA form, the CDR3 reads TGTGCCAGCAGCTTGGACGAAGCGACCCAGTACTTC.

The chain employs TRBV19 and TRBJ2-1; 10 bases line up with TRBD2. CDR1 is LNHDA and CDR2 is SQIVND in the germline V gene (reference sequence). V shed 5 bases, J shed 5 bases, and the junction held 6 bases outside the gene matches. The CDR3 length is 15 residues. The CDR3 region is CASSRTSGDHNEQFF. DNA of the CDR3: TGTGCCAGTAGTCGGACTAGCGGAGACCACAATGAGCAGTTCTTC.

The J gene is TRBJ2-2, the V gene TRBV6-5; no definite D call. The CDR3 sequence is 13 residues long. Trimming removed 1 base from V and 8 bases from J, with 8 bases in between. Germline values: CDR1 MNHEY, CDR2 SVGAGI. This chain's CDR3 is CASSYWQSGELFF. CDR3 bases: TGTGCCAGCAGTTACTGGCAATCAGGGGAGCTGTTTTTT.

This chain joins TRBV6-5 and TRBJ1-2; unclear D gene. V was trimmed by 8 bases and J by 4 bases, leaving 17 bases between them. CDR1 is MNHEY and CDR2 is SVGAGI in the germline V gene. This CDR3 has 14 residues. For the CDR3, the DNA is TGTGCCAGCTCGAGGGAGTTTTCGAGCTATGGCTACACCTTC. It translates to CASSREFSSYGYTF.

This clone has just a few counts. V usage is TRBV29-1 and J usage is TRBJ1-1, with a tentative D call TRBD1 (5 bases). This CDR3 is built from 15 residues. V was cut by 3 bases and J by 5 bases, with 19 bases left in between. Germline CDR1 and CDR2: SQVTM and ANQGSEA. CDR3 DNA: TGCAGCGTTGATTCAGGGTGGGGTATGGGGACTGAAGCTTTCTTT. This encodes CSVDSGWGMGTEAFF. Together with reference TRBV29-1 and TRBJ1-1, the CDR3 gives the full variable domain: SAVISQKPSRDICQRGTSLTIQCQVDSQVTMMFWYRQQPGQSLTLIATANQGSEATYESGFVIDKFPISRPNLTFSTLTVSNMSPEDSSIYLCSVDSGWGMGTEAFFGQGTRLTVV.

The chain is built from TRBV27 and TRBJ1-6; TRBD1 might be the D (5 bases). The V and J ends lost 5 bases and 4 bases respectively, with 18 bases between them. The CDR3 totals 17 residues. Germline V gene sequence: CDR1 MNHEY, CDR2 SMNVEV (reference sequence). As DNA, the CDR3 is TGTGCCAGCAGTAGACTCGGACAACTCCGTTATAATTCACCCCTCCACTTT. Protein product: CASSRLGQLRYNSPLHF.

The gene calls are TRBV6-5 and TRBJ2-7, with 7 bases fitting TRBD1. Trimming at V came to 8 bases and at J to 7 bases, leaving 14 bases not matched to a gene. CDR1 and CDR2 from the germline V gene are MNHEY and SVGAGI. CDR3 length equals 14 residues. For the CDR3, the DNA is TGTGCCAGCCAACGGGGACAGCCCCTGAGGGAGCAGTACTTC. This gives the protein CASQRGQPLREQYF.

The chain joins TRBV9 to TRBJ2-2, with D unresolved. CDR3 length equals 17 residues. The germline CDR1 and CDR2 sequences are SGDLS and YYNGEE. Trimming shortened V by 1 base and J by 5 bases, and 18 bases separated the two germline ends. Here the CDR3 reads CASSVNKGSRPTGELFF. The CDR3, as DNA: TGTGCCAGCAGCGTAAATAAGGGAAGTCGGCCTACCGGGGAGCTGTTTTTT.

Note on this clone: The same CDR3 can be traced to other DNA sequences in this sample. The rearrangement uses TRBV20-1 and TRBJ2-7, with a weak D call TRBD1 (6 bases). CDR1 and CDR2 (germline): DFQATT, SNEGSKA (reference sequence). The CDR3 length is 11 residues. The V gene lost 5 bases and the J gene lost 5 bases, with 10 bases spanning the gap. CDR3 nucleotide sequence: TGCAGTGCTTTACAGGGTAACGAGCAGTACTTC. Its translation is CSALQGNEQYF.

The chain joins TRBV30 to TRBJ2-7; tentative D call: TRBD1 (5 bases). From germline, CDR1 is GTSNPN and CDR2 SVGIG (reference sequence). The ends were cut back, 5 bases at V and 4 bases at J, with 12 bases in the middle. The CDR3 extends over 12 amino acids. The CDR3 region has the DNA TGTGCCTGGGGACATACGACGTACGAGCAGTACTTC. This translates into CAWGHTTYEQYF.

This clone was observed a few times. As DNA, the CDR3 is TGTGCCAGTAGCGCCTCGACAGGGGGCGCGGCCGGGGCCAACGTCCTGACTTTC. This translates into CASSASTGGAAGANVLTF. The V call is TRBV19, the J call TRBJ2-6, with 10 bases lining up with TRBD1. Trimming took 6 bases from V and 4 from J; bases not matched to a gene: 12. Germline CDR1 and CDR2: LNHDA and SQIVND (reference sequence). The CDR3 sequence is 18 residues long.

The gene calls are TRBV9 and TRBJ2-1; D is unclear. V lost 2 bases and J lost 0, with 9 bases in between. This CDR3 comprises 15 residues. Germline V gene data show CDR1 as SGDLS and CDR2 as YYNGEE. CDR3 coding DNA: TGTGCCAGCAGCGTGGGCCCCGGCTCCTACAATGAGCAGTTCTTC. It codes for CASSVGPGSYNEQFF.

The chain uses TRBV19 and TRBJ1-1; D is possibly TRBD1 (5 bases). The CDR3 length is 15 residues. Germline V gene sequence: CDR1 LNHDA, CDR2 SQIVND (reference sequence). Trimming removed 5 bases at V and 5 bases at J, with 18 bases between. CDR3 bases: TGTGCCAGTAGTCCCCGACAGTTACCTTATACTGAAGCTTTCTTT. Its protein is CASSPRQLPYTEAFF. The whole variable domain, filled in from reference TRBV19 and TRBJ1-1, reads DGGITQSPKYLFRKEGQNVTLSCEQNLNHDAMYWYRQDPGQGLRLIYYSQIVNDFQKGDIAEGYSVSREKKESFPLTVTSAQKNPTAFYLCASSPRQLPYTEAFFGQGTRLTVV.

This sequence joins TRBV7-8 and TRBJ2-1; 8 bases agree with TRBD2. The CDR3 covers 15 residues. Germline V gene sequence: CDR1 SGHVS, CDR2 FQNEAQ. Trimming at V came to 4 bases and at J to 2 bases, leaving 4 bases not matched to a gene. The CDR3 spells CASSSTSGTYNEQFF. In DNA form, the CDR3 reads TGTGCCAGCAGCTCCACTAGCGGTACCTACAATGAGCAGTTCTTC.

The CDR3 DNA sequence: TGCGCCAGCAGCTTGGAGGGACCTGGGTATAATTCACCCCTCCACTTT. Translating it yields CASSLEGPGYNSPLHF. The genes are TRBV5-1 and TRBJ1-6, with D perhaps TRBD1 (5 bases). Trimming took off 0 bases at V and 4 bases at J, with 11 bases between the two ends. Germline V lookup: CDR1 SGHRS, CDR2 YFSETQ. This CDR3 has 16 residues.

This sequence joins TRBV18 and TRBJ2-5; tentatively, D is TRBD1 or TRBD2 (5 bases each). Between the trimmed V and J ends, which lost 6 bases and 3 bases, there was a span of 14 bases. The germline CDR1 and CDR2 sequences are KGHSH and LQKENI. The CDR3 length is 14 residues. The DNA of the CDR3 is TGTGCCAGCTCTCCGGGGACGGGAAAAGAGACCCAGTACTTC. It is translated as CASSPGTGKETQYF.

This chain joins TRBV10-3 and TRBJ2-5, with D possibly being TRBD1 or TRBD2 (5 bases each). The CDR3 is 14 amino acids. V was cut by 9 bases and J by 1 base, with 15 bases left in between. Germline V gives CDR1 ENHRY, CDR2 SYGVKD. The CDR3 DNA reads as TGTGCCATTAGGGACCCAGCCTTCCAAGAGACCCAGTACTTC. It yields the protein CAIRDPAFQETQYF.

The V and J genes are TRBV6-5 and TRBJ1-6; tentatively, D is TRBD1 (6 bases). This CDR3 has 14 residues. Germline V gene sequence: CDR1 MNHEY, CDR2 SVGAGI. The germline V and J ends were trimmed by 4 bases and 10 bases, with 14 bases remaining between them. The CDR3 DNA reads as TGTGCCAGCAGTTTGAGGCAGGGGCGATCACCCCTCCACTTT. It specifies CASSLRQGRSPLHF.

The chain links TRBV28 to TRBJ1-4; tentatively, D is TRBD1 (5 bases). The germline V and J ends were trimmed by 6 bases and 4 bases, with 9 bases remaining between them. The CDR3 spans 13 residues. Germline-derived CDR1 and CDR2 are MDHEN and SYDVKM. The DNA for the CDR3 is TGTGCCAGCAGGAGACAGCGTAATGAAAAACTGTTTTTT. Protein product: CASRRQRNEKLFF.

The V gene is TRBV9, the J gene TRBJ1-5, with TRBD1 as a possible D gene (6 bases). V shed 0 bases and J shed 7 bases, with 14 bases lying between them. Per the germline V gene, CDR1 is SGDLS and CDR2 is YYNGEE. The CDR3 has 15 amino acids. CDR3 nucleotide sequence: TGTGCCAGCAGCGTAGATCCGGCAGGGGCCCAGCCCCAGCATTTT. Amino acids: CASSVDPAGAQPQHF. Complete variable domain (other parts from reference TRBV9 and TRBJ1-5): DSGVTQTPKHLITATGQRVTLRCSPRSGDLSVYWYQQSLDQGLQFLIQYYNGEERAKGNILERFSAQQFPDLHSELNLSSLELGDSALYFCASSVDPAGAQPQHFGDGTRLSIL.

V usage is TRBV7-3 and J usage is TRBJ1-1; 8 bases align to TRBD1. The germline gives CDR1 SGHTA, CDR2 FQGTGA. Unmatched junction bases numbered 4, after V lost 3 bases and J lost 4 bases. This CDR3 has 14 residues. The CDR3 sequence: CASSFSGGTTEAFF. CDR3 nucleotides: TGTGCCAGCAGCTTTTCAGGGGGCACCACTGAAGCTTTCTTT.

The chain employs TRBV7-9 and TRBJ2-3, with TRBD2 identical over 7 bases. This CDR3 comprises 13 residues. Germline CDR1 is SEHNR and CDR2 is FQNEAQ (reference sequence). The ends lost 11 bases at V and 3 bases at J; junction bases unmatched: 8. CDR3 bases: TGTGCCGGAAGACTAGCAGGTACAGATACGCAGTATTTT. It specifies CAGRLAGTDTQYF.

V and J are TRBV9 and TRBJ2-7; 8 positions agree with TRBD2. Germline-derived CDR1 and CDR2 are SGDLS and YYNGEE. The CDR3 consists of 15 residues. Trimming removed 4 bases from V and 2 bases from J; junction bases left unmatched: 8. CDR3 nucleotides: TGTGCCAGCAGCCTTAGCGGGAACCCCACCTACGAGCAGTACTTC. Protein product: CASSLSGNPTYEQYF.

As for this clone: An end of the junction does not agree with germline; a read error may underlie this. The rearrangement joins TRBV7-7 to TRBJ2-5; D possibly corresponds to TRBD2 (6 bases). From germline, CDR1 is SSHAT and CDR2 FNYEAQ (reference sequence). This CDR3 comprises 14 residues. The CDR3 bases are TGTGCTAGCAGCTTGGACATCGGGGGAGAGACCCAGTACTTC. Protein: CASSLDIGGETQYF.

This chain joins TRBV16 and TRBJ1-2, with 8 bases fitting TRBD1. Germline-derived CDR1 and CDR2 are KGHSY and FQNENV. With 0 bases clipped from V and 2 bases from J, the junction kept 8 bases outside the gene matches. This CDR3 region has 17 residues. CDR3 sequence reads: CASSQSGGQGGNYGYTF. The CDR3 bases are TGTGCCAGCAGCCAATCCGGAGGACAGGGCGGGAACTATGGCTACACCTTC.

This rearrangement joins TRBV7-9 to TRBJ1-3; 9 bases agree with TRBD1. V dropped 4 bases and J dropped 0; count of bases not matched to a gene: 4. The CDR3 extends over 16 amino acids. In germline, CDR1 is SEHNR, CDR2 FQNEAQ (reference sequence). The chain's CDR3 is CASSSWTGVSGNTIYF. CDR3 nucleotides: TGTGCCAGCAGCTCATGGACAGGGGTCTCTGGAAACACCATATATTTT.

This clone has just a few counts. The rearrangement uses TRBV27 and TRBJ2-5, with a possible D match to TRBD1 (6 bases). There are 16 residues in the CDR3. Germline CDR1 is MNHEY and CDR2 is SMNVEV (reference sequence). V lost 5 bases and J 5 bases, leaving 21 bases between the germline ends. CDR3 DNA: TGTGCCAGCAGTCGAACTGGGGGCCTTTTCTCGGAGACCCAGTACTTC. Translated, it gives CASSRTGGLFSETQYF.

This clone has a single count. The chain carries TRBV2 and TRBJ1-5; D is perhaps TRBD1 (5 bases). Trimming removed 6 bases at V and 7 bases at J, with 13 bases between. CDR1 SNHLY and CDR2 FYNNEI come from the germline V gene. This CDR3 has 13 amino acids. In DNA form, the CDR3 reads TGTGCCAGCAGGGAACTTTGGACACAGCCCCAGCATTTT. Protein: CASRELWTQPQHF.

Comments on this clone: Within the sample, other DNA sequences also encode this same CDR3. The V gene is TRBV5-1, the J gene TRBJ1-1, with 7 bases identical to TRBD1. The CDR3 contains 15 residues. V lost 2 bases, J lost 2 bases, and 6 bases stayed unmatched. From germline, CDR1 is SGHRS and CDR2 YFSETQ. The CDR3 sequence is CASSLSGTVNTEAFF. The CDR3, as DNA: TGCGCCAGCAGCTTATCCGGGACAGTTAACACTGAAGCTTTCTTT.

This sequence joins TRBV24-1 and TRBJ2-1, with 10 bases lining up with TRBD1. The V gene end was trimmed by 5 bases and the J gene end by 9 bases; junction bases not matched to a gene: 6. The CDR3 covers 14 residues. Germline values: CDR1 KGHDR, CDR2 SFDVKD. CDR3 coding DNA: TGTGCCACCAGTGGCTCCGGGACAGGGGTTGAGCAGTTCTTC. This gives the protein CATSGSGTGVEQFF.